A selection of T cell receptor beta chains follows, all from one sample in a study of T cells after yellow fever vaccination. A single record per CDR3 protein comes from TCRdb applying MiXCR to the 5' RACE reads. In the table there are roughly 520,000 distinct CDR3 sequences, just over 20% of which are singletons. Here the sequenced sample was PBMCs, taken roughly 20 days after the first yellow fever vaccination. The source is a young man who received the YFV17D yellow fever vaccine. CDR3s leave out the opening cysteine and the closing phenylalanine or tryptophan. Fields, in order: J gene, CDR3 length, V gene, CDR3 protein.

>TRBJ1-1|10|TRBV7-3
ASSGHYTEAF
>TRBJ2-1|14|TRBV6-5
ASSYTPAGTDNEQF
>TRBJ2-3|15|TRBV4-3
ASSQSSGWPNTDTQY
>TRBJ1-3|14|TRBV12-3/TRBV12-4
ASHPGRVLSGNTIY
>TRBJ1-1|11|TRBV5-1
ASRKAVNTEAF
>TRBJ2-2|15|TRBV4-1
ASSQDLGTRGTWELF
>TRBJ1-3|14|TRBV7-9
ASSPGTGAYGNTIY
>TRBJ2-6|11|TRBV6-4
ASSPGGANVLT
>TRBJ1-5|12|TRBV20-1
SARAGTGSQPQH
>TRBJ1-2|11|TRBV12-3/TRBV12-4
ASSDRVGYGYT
>TRBJ2-3|11|TRBV20-1
SAETSGRDTQY
>TRBJ2-2|13|TRBV7-9
ASSGAGSPTGELF
>TRBJ1-6|13|TRBV4-3
ASSQEGRTNSPLH
>TRBJ2-1|13|TRBV7-2
ASSRAGSSYNEQF
>TRBJ1-3|15|TRBV15
ATSRDPGQLSGNTIY
>TRBJ2-3|12|TRBV4-1
ASSTRGGTDTQY
>TRBJ2-2|12|TRBV5-1
ASSPDQNTGELF